This T cell receptor (beta chain) stems from a study of Graves' ophthalmopathy and Graves' hyperthyroidism. Study details: Peripheral blood was obtained at first diagnosis, ahead of any treatment.

This clonotype has a count of ten or more. Amplified TCR beta CDR3 regions were obtained using RNA transcripts as template. Following a first-round RT-PCR that used HTBI primers, a second-round multiplex PCR was carried out. TCRdb recomputed calls from the multiplex PCR reads with MiXCR, one row per CDR3 protein. The top ten clones hold 2.5% to 3.5% of a sample with over 650,000 distinct CDR3 sequences, about 40% of them seen once. It was from about 10 ml of fresh peripheral blood that the PBMCs came. The CDR3 consists of 12 residues. The V end lost 1 base, the J end lost 5 bases, and 0 bases lay between the germline ends. Germline V gene lookup returns CDR1 SEHNR and CDR2 FQNEAQ (reference sequence).

The rearrangement links TRBV7-9 to TRBJ1-6; no clear D gene. Sequencing was carried out using peripheral blood. This sequence was found in an adult man with Graves' ophthalmopathy. The DNA of the CDR3 is TGTGCCAGCAGCTTAGATAATTCACCCCTCCACTTT. Protein: CASSLDNSPLHF.